Sequencing of this TCR beta chain was carried out in a study of low-dose radiotherapy and immunotherapy resistance in tumors. The overall study: A dose of 300 mg of oral aspirin was taken by patients daily for four cycles from cycle 1 day 1.

Germline loops: CDR1 LGHNT, CDR2 FRNRAP. V lost 7 bases and J 4 bases, leaving 17 bases between the germline ends. CDR3 length equals 15 residues. This clonotype was seen many times. Both TCRalpha and TCRbeta chains were reverse transcribed with V-gene-specific primers. An approximately 19-cycle PCR with a constant-region primer and V-primer adapter amplified TCRs. mRNA, after isolation, was amplified by in vitro transcription. TCRdb processed the reads anew with MiXCR; each CDR3 protein has one entry. Of 60,000 or so distinct CDR3 sequences in the sample, about 25% were seen once. Described time point: before trial treatment.

The chain recombines TRBV12-5 with TRBJ1-3; the D is unclear. The input for sequencing was PBMCs, taken before treatment. This sequence was found in a male donor with rectosigmoid adenocarcinoma. Written as DNA, the CDR3 is TGTGCTAGTGCCGGAGGACCCTCGAACGGAAACACCATATATTTT. The encoded protein is CASAGGPSNGNTIYF. Filled out from reference TRBV12-5 and TRBJ1-3, the complete variable domain reads DARVTQTPRHKVTEMGQEVTMRCQPILGHNTVFWYRQTMMQGLELLAYFRNRAPLDDSGMPKDRFSAEMPDATLATLKIQPSEPRDSAVYFCASAGGPSNGNTIYFGEGSWLTVV.